These 16 T cell receptor beta chains came from one sample sequenced in a study of shared clonotypes between healthy human individuals. TCRdb keeps only in-frame clones here, not all; method: immunoSEQ multiplex PCR. The top ten clones hold 0.89% of a sample with about a million clones, 77% of them seen once. Input material: memory CD4+ T cells from PBMCs. Subset given: CD45RA-negative fraction. These receptors were collected from a young man in good health. Some clones in this sample may be carry-over from other donors' samples.

The chain joins TRBV5-4 to TRBJ2-3; D tentatively fits TRBD1 or TRBD2 (6 bases each). This CDR3 has 15 residues. Per germline, CDR1 SGHNT and CDR2 YYREEE (reference sequence). The V end was cut by 1 base, the J end by 3 bases, with 12 bases between. The CDR3 nucleotides read TGTGCCAGCAGCTTGTGGGGGGCGCCGACAGATACGCAGTATTTT. This gives the protein CASSLWGAPTDTQYF.

V usage is TRBV5-4 and J usage is TRBJ1-4, with 8 bases that match TRBD1. This CDR3 has 15 residues. CDR1 and CDR2 (germline): SGHNT, YYREEE (reference sequence). V lost 3 bases and J lost 3; bases outside the gene matches: 4. The CDR3 is CASSSTGEPNEKLFF. The CDR3 DNA follows: TGTGCCAGCAGCTCGACAGGGGAACCTAATGAAAAACTGTTTTTT. The full variable domain, its missing parts supplied by reference TRBV5-4 and TRBJ1-4, is ETGVTQSPTHLIKTRGQQVTLRCSSQSGHNTVSWYQQALGQGPQFIFQYYREEENGRGNFPPRFSGLQFPNYSSELNVNALELDDSALYLCASSSTGEPNEKLFFGSGTQLSVL.

This sequence joins TRBV7-9 and TRBJ1-1; the D gene is possibly TRBD1 (5 bases). Germline V gene data show CDR1 as SEHNR and CDR2 as FQNEAQ (reference sequence). The CDR3 length is 15 residues. The germline V and J ends were trimmed by 6 bases and 1 base, with 15 bases remaining between them. CDR3 amino acids: CASSDRLGTNTEAFF. The CDR3, as DNA: TGTGCCAGCAGTGATAGGCTAGGGACGAACACTGAAGCTTTCTTT.

The chain employs TRBV10-3 and TRBJ2-7, with 9 bases fitting TRBD1. There are 14 residues in the CDR3. V was clipped by 2 bases and J by 3 bases; unmatched bases: 2. Per germline, CDR1 ENHRY and CDR2 SYGVKD. CDR3 nucleotides: TGTGCCATCAGTGAGGACAGGGGGGACTACGAGCAGTACTTC. This gives the protein CAISEDRGDYEQYF.

The chain has TRBV28 and TRBJ1-2; TRBD1 matches at 7 bases. The CDR3 totals 14 residues. The junction had 7 bases not matched to a gene; V was cut back by 5 bases and J by 4 bases. Germline V lookup: CDR1 MDHEN, CDR2 SYDVKM. The CDR3 here is CASSGTAAPYGYTF. In nucleotides, the CDR3 is TGTGCCAGCAGTGGGACAGCCGCTCCCTATGGCTACACCTTC.

The V and J genes are TRBV5-6 and TRBJ2-3, with D unresolved. The germline V gene encodes CDR1 SGHDT and CDR2 YYEEEE. Trimming left V 4 bases short and J 1 base short, with 10 bases between. CDR3 size: 14 residues. DNA of the CDR3: TGTGCCAGCAGCCCCGGATGGGGCACAGATACGCAGTATTTT. This sequence encodes CASSPGWGTDTQYF.

As concerns this clone: The sample contains more than one DNA sequence encoding this CDR3. The rearrangement uses TRBV5-5 and TRBJ1-1; D is perhaps TRBD1 (6 bases). Germline V lookup: CDR1 SGHKS, CDR2 YYEKEE (reference sequence). V lost 2 bases, J lost 3 bases, and 8 bases lay in between. The CDR3 has 13 residues. CDR3 region: CASSFSGDTEAFF. DNA for the CDR3: TGTGCCAGCAGCTTCTCAGGGGACACTGAAGCTTTCTTT.

The chain carries TRBV12-2 and TRBJ2-5; the table's D call, TRBD1, was not checked against the DNA. TRBV12-2 is shown as a pseudogene. CDR3 length equals 16 residues. CDR3 sequence (DNA): TGTGCAAGTCGCCGACGACAGGCTTGGTACCAAGAGACCCAGTACTTC. Translated, it gives CASRRRQAWYQETQYF.

The V call is TRBV2, the J call TRBJ1-3, with a weak D call TRBD1 (5 bases). CDR1 SNHLY and CDR2 FYNNEI come from the germline V gene. V gave up 6 bases and J gave up 0 bases, with 12 bases separating them. This CDR3 contains 15 residues. The CDR3 DNA reads as TGTGCCAGCAGCCCAGACAGACTCTCTGGAAACACCATATATTTT. Translated: CASSPDRLSGNTIYF.

The V call is TRBV2, the J call TRBJ1-2; 8 bases fit TRBD1. CDR3 length: 13 amino acids. CDR1 is SNHLY, CDR2 FYNNEI, per germline. Losses at the gene ends were 3 bases for V and 5 bases for J; bases not matched to a gene: 2. The CDR3 sequence: CASSDGQGYGYTF. For the CDR3, the DNA is TGTGCCAGCAGTGACGGACAGGGTTATGGCTACACCTTC.

This rearrangement joins TRBV28 to TRBJ2-2, with TRBD2 matching 12 bases. This CDR3 contains 15 residues. In germline, CDR1 is MDHEN, CDR2 SYDVKM. The V segment lost 5 bases and the J segment 6 bases; nucleotides outside the gene matches: 4. The CDR3 loop reads CASSQPSGRAGELFF. The CDR3 DNA follows: TGTGCCAGCAGTCAGCCTAGCGGGAGGGCCGGGGAGCTGTTTTTT.

This clone was observed once. The chain couples TRBV10-3 to TRBJ2-5; 7 bases agree with TRBD1. The germline gives CDR1 ENHRY, CDR2 SYGVKD. Trimming cost V 0 bases and J 1 base; bases outside gene matches: 8. The CDR3 length is 17 residues. This CDR3 reads CAISESSQQGSQETQYF. In DNA, the CDR3 is TGTGCCATCAGTGAGTCGAGCCAACAGGGGAGCCAAGAGACCCAGTACTTC.

Worth noting for this clone: Only one base separates this from a far larger clonotype, so it likely reflects a read error. V is TRBV4-2 and J is TRBJ1-1; a weak D match, TRBD1 (5 bases). Germline V gene sequence: CDR1 LGHNA, CDR2 YNFKEQ. The CDR3 consists of 15 residues. The CDR3 coding sequence is TGTGCCAGAAGCCTAGATCGGGCAGGGTTAACTGAAGCTTTCTTT. Translated, it gives CARSLDRAGLTEAFF.

There are many counts of this clone. The chain carries TRBV6-1 and TRBJ2-3; 8 nucleotides agree with TRBD1. From germline, CDR1 is MNHNS and CDR2 SASEGT. The CDR3 contains 14 residues. The junction had 2 bases not matched to a gene; V was cut back by 4 bases and J by 2 bases. For the CDR3, the DNA is TGTGCCAGCAGTGGGACAGGGTACACAGATACGCAGTATTTT. This translates into CASSGTGYTDTQYF.

This sequence joins TRBV11-2 and TRBJ2-7, with TRBD1 matching 8 bases. The germline V gene has CDR1 SGHAT and CDR2 FQNNGV. Trimming took 6 bases from V and 7 from J; bases not matched to a gene: 14. The CDR3 consists of 15 residues. CDR3 in amino acids: CASRPPGRGLGEQYF. The CDR3 coding sequence is TGTGCCAGCAGACCCCCTGGCAGGGGGCTTGGAGAGCAGTACTTC.

This clone is a singleton in its sample. V is TRBV7-9 and J is TRBJ1-2, with D unresolved. The germline CDR1 and CDR2 sequences are SEHNR and FQNEAQ (reference sequence). There are 11 residues in the CDR3. As DNA, the CDR3 is TGTGCAACCTTCCTTGACTATGGCTACACCTTC. Its protein product is CATFLDYGYTF.